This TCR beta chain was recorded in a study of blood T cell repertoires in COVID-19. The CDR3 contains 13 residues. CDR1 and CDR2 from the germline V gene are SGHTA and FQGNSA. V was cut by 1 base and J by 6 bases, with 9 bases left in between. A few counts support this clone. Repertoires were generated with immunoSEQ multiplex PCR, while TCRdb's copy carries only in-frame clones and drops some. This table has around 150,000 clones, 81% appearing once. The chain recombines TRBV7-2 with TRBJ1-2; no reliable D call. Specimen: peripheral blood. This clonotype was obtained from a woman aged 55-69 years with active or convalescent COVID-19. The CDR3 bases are TGTGCCAGCAGCTTAGGCGGGTCCCATGGCTACACCTTC. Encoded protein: CASSLGGSHGYTF. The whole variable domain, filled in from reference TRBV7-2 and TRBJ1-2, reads GAGVSQSPSNKVTEKGKDVELRCDPISGHTALYWYRQSLGQGLEFLIYFQGNSAPDKSGLPSDRFSAERTGGSVSTLTIQRTQQEDSAVYLCASSLGGSHGYTFGSGTRLTVV.